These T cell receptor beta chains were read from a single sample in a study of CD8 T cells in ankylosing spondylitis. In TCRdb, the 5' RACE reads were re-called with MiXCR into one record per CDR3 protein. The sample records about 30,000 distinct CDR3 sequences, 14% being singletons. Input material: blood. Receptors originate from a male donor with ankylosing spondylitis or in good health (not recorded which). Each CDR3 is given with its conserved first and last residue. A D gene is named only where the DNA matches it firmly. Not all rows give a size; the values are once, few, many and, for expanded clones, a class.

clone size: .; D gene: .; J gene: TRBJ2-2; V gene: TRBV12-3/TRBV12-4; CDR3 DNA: TGTGCCAGCAGTCGGGACTTCTCGAACACCGGGGAGCTGTTTTTT; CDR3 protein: CASSRDFSNTGELFF
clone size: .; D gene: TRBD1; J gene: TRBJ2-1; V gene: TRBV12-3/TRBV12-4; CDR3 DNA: TGTGCCAGCAGTTTGACGACAGGGCATGAGCAGTTCTTC; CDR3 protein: CASSLTTGHEQFF
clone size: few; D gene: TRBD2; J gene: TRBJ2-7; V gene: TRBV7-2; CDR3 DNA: TGTGCCAGCAGCCCCTGGGCTAGCGGGAACAACGAGCAGTACTTC; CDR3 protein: CASSPWASGNNEQYF
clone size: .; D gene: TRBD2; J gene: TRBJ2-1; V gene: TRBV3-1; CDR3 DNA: TGTGCCAGCAGCACGCGGCTAGCGGGGGACAATGAGCAGTTCTTC; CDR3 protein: CASSTRLAGDNEQFF
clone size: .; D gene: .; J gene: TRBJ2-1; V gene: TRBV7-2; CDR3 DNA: TGTGCCAGCAGGGGTGGGGGTCCCTACAATGAGCAGTTCTTC; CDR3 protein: CASRGGGPYNEQFF
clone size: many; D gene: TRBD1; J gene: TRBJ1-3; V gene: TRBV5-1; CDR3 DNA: TGCGCCAGCAGCCCCGACAGGGGTTTCTCTGGAAACACCATATATTTT; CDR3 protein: CASSPDRGFSGNTIYF
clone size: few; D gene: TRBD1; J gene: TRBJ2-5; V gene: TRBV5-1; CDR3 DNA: TGCGCCAGCAGCGACACAGGGGGTCAAGAGACCCAGTACTTC; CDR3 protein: CASSDTGGQETQYF
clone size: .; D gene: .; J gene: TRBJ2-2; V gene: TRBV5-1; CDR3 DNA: TGCGCCAGCAGCTTAAGGAGTAAGCCGAACACCGGGGAGCTGTTTTTT; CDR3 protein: CASSLRSKPNTGELFF
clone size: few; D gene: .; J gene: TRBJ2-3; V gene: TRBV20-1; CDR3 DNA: TGCAGTGCCTCCCAGGCGGCCCAAGATACGCAGTATTTT; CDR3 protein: CSASQAAQDTQYF
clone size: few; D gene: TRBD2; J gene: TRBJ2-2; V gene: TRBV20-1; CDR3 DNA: TGCAGTGCCCGAGGGGCGGGAGACACCGGGGAGCTGTTTTTT; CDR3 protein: CSARGAGDTGELFF
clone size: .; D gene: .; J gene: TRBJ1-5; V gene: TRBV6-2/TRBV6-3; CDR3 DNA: TGTGCCAGCAGCAGGGGAGGTAAGAGCAATCAGCCCCAGCATTTT; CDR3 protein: CASSRGGKSNQPQHF
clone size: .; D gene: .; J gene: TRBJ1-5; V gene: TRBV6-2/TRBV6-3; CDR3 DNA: TGTGCCAGCAGAGGAGGGCGCCAGTATAGCAATCAGCTCCAGCATTTT; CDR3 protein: CASRGGRQYSNQLQHF
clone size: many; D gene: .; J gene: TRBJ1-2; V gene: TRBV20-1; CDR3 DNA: TGCAGTGCTAGAGAATCGGGGTGGGAAGGCTACACCTTC; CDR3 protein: CSARESGWEGYTF
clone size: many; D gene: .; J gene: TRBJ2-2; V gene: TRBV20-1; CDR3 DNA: TGCAGTGCTTCACTGATCCGGGGCGGGGAGCTGTTTTTT; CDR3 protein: CSASLIRGGELFF
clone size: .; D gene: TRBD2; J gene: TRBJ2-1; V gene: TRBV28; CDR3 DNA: TGTGCCAGCAGTTTGAGACGGGGGGGCTCCAATGAGCAGTTCTTC; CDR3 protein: CASSLRRGGSNEQFF
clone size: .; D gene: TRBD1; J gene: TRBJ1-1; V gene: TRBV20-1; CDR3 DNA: TGCAGTGCTAGGCTACAGGGGAGCACTGAAGCTTTCTTT; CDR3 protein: CSARLQGSTEAFF
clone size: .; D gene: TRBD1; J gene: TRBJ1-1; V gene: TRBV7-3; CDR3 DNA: TGTGCCAGCAGCTTAACTCAGGGGGGTGAAGCTTTCTTT; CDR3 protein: CASSLTQGGEAFF
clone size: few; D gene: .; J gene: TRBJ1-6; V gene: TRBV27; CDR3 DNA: TGTGCCAGCAGTTCCTTGAAGACCCGAAATTCACCCCTCCACTTT; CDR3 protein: CASSSLKTRNSPLHF
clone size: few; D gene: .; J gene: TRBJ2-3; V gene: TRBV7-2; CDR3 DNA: TGTGCCAGCAGCTTAGTAGGAAGTACTAGCACAGATACGCAGTATTTT; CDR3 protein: CASSLVGSTSTDTQYF
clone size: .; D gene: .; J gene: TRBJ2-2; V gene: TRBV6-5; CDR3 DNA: TGTGCCAGCAGTTACTCGGGTGGGAACACCGGGGAGCTGTTTTTT; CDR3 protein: CASSYSGGNTGELFF